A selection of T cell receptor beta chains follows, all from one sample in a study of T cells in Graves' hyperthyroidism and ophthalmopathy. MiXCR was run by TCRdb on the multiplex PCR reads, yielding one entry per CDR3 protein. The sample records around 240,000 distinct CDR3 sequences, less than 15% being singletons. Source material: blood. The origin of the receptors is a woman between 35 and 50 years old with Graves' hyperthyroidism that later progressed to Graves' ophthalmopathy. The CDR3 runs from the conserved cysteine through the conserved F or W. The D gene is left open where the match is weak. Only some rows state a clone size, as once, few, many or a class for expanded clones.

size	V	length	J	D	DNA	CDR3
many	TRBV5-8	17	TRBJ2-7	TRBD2	TGTGCCAGCAGTCCTGGCTGGACTAGCGGGGTTTCCTACGAGCAGTACTTC	CASSPGWTSGVSYEQYF
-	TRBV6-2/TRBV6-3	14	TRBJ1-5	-	TGTGCCAGCAGCGGGACTTTTAGCAATCAGCCCCAGCATTTT	CASSGTFSNQPQHF
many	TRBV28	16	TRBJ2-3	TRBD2	TGTGCCAGCAGTTTATCTTCTAGCGGGAGTACAGATACGCAGTATTTT	CASSLSSSGSTDTQYF
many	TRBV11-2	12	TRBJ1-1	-	TGTGCCAGCAGCTTAGGGGGGCAGGGCGCTTTCTTT	CASSLGGQGAFF
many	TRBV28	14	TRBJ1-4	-	TGTGCCAGCAGCCGGGCCTCCAGATTTGAAAAACTGTTTTTT	CASSRASRFEKLFF
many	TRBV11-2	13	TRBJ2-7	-	TGTGCCAGCAGCGAAGCAGGCTTCTACGAGCAGTACTTC	CASSEAGFYEQYF
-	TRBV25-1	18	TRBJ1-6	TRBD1	TGTGCCAGCAGTGGGGGACAGTACTCCAGCTCCTATAATTCACCCCTCCACTTT	CASSGGQYSSSYNSPLHF
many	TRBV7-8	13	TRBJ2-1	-	TGTGCCAGCAGCTCGATGCTTTACAATGAGCAGTTCTTC	CASSSMLYNEQFF
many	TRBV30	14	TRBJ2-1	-	TGTGCCTGGAAGTTTCGTGGGAGGGGGAATGAGCAGTTCTTC	CAWKFRGRGNEQFF
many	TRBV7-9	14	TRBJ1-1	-	TGTGCCAGCAGCTCTCGGGGAGACCACACTGAAGCTTTCTTT	CASSSRGDHTEAFF
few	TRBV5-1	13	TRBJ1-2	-	TGCGCCAGCAGCTTGTCCGGGGCCAAAGGCTACACCTTC	CASSLSGAKGYTF
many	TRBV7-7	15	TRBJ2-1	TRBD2	TGTGCTAGCAGCTTAGGTAGCGGGGCCCCCGTACCTCAGTTCTTC	CASSLGSGAPVPQFF
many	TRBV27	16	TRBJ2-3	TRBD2	TGTGCCAGCAATAACTGGGGGGGGACCACCACAGATACGCAGTATTTT	CASNNWGGTTTDTQYF
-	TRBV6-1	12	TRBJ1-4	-	TGTGCCAGTAGAGACAGCGGTGAAAAACTGTTTTTT	CASRDSGEKLFF
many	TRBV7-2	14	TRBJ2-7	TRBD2	TGTGCCAGCAGCTACAAGCGGGGAACTTACGAGCAGTACTTC	CASSYKRGTYEQYF
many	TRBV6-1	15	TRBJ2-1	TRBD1	TGTGCCAGCAGACCCGACAGGGACTCCTACAATGAGCAGTTCTTC	CASRPDRDSYNEQFF
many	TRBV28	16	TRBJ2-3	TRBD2	TGTGCCAGCAGTTCTCTAGCGGGAGGGCGCACAGATACGCAGTATTTT	CASSSLAGGRTDTQYF
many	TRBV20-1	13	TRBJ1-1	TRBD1	TGCAGTGCGCGGACAGGCAGGAACACTGAAGCTTTCTTT	CSARTGRNTEAFF
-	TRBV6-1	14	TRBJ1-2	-	TGTGCCAGCACCGCGGGACGCACGGTCTATGGCTACACCTTC	CASTAGRTVYGYTF
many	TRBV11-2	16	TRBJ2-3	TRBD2	TGTGCCAGCACCATCGGTCTAGCGGGCCTTACAGATACGCAGTATTTT	CASTIGLAGLTDTQYF
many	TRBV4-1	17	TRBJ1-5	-	TGCGCCAGCAGCCAAGATCCCTTGTGGGACACTAATCAGCCCCAGCATTTT	CASSQDPLWDTNQPQHF
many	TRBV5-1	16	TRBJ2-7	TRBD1	TGCGCCAGCAGCCTGTCCCGGGACAGGGCCTCCTACGAGCAGTACTTC	CASSLSRDRASYEQYF
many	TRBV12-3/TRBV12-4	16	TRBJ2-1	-	TGTGCCAGCAGTTGGTCGGGGCTGAGCTCCTACAATGAGCAGTTCTTC	CASSWSGLSSYNEQFF
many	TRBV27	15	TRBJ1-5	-	TGTGCCAGCAGTCGGACACCCGCTAGCAATCAGCCCCAGCATTTT	CASSRTPASNQPQHF
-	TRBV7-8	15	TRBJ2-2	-	TGTGCCAGCAGAAAGGGCTCCCTACCGGACGGGGAGCTGTTTTTT	CASRKGSLPDGELFF
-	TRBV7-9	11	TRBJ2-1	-	TGTGCCAGCGGGGGGTGGAATGAGCAGTTCTTC	CASGGWNEQFF
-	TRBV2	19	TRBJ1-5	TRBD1	TGTGCCAGCAGTGTAAGGGACAGGGGGCAGCTTAGGCCCACTCAGCCCCAGCATTTT	CASSVRDRGQLRPTQPQHF
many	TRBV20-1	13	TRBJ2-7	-	TGCAGTGTTCACCTGGTGGGGGGCTACGAGCAGTACTTC	CSVHLVGGYEQYF
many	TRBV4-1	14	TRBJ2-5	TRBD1	TGCGCCAGCAGGCGACAGGGGAAAGAAGAGACCCAGTACTTC	CASRRQGKEETQYF
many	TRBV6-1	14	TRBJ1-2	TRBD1	TGTGCCAGCAGCGACCTACAGGGGAACTATGGCTACACCTTC	CASSDLQGNYGYTF
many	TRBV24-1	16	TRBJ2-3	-	TGTGCCACCAGTGACCCGAGTGGGGCATCGACAGATACGCAGTATTTT	CATSDPSGASTDTQYF
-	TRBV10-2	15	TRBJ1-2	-	TGCGCCAGCAGTGAGAAGTTGGAGGGTGGCTATGGCTACACCTTC	CASSEKLEGGYGYTF
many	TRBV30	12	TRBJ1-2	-	TGTGCCTGGAGCCCGGAGTGGGCAGGCTACACCTTC	CAWSPEWAGYTF
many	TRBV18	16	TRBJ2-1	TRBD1	TGTGCCAGCTCACCGTCAAGGGACAGCTCCTACAATGAGCAGTTCTTC	CASSPSRDSSYNEQFF
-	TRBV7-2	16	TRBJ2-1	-	TGTGCCAGCAGCTCCGCCGCCAGCGGTGGGCGCAATGAGCAGTTCTTC	CASSSAASGGRNEQFF
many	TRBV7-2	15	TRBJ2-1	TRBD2	TGTGCCAGCATTCTCCTAGCGGGAGTACTTAATGAGCAGTTCTTC	CASILLAGVLNEQFF
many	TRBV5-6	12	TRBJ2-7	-	TGTGCCAGCAGTCGGACTACGACCGAGCAGTACTTC	CASSRTTTEQYF
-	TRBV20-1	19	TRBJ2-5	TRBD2	TGCAGTGCTAGAGGGTTCCCGACTAGCGGGAGGGCCTTCGGAGAGACCCAGTACTTC	CSARGFPTSGRAFGETQYF
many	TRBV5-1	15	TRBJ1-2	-	TGCGCCAGCAGCAGGTCGCCGGGGGTCTCGAATGGCTACACCTTC	CASSRSPGVSNGYTF
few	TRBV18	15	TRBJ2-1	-	TGTGCCAGCTCCCGAAGTATCGACCCCTACAATGAGCAGTTCTTC	CASSRSIDPYNEQFF
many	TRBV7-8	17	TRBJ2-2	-	TGTGCCAGCAGCTACCCACTGACACAAGAGAACACCGGGGAGCTGTTTTTT	CASSYPLTQENTGELFF
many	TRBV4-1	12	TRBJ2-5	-	TGCGCCAGCAGCCACTCAGGGGAGACCCAGTACTTC	CASSHSGETQYF
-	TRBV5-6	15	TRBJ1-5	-	TGTGCCAGCAGCTTGGAGGGACACGGGAATCAGCCCCAGCATTTT	CASSLEGHGNQPQHF
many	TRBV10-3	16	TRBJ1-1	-	TGTGCCATCAGTGAGTTCACCCCGGGCGAGAACACTGAAGCTTTCTTT	CAISEFTPGENTEAFF
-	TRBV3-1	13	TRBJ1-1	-	TGTGCCAGCAGCCAAGGACTATTTGTTGAAGCTTTCTTT	CASSQGLFVEAFF
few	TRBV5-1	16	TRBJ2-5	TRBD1	TGCGCCAGCAGCCCTACCGGGGCAGGGGGTAAAGAGACCCAGTACTTC	CASSPTGAGGKETQYF
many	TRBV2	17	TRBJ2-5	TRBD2	TGTGCCAGCAGTGTCTGTACTAGCGGGAGGAGCTGTGAGACCCAGTACTTC	CASSVCTSGRSCETQYF
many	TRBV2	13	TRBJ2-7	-	TGTGCCAGCAGTGGGGGCCCCAGCTACGAGCAGTACTTC	CASSGGPSYEQYF
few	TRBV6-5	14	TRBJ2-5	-	TGTGCCAGCAGTTACGGCGGAGTCCAAGAGACCCAGTACTTC	CASSYGGVQETQYF
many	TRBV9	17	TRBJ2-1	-	TGTGCCAGCAGCGTAAACCCGGCAACGAGCTCCTACAATGAGCAGTTCTTC	CASSVNPATSSYNEQFF
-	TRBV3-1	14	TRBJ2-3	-	TGTGCCAGCAGCCGGGGGACTAGCACAGATACGCAGTATTTT	CASSRGTSTDTQYF